The 9 T cell receptor beta chains presented below share a single source sample, sequenced in a study of T cells after yellow fever vaccination. MiXCR, run by TCRdb on the 5' RACE reads, gives a single entry per CDR3 protein. This table holds around 530,000 distinct CDR3 sequences, around 16% found once. The starting material was PBMCs, obtained about 5 days after the first yellow fever vaccination. These receptors were obtained from a man in his late teens or twenties who received the YFV17D yellow fever vaccine.

This clonotype was seen a handful of times. Being one base from a much bigger clone, this may be a read error. The V gene is TRBV6-1, the J gene TRBJ1-2; 7 bases map to TRBD1. The germline V gene has CDR1 MNHNS and CDR2 SASEGT. The trim removed 6 bases at V and 3 bases at J, leaving 4 bases unmatched. The CDR3 length is 13 residues. Here the CDR3 reads CASRPDRDYGYTF. CDR3 DNA sequence: TGTGCCAGCAGGCCTGACAGGGACTATGGCTACACCTTC.

CDR3 nucleotide sequence: TGCAGCGCCGAGGACAGGACCTACGAGCAGTACTTC. Translated, it gives CSAEDRTYEQYF. J is TRBJ2-7 and V is TRBV29-1; 7 bases agree with TRBD1. The germline V gene encodes CDR1 SQVTM and CDR2 ANQGSEA. Losses at the gene ends were 7 bases for V and 2 bases for J; bases not matched to a gene: 5. The CDR3 is 12 amino acids.

This chain links TRBV6-5 with TRBJ2-7, with D perhaps TRBD1 (6 bases). The CDR3 runs to 15 residues. Germline CDR1 and CDR2: MNHEY and SVGAGI. Trimming left V 4 bases short and J 3 bases short, with 16 bases between. CDR3 residues: CASSSPGDTGYEQYF. The CDR3 bases are TGTGCCAGCAGTTCTCCCGGGGACACAGGCTACGAGCAGTACTTC.

This clonotype occurred a few times. V usage is TRBV18 and J usage is TRBJ1-1; D gene unclear. Germline loops: CDR1 KGHSH, CDR2 LQKENI. The V end was cut by 2 bases, the J end by 4 bases, with 5 bases between. This CDR3 comprises 12 residues. The CDR3 bases are TGTGCCAGCTCACCAGCGGGCACTGAAGCTTTCTTT. Amino acids: CASSPAGTEAFF.

This clonotype was observed a handful of times. The chain is built from TRBV7-9 and TRBJ1-1, with 7 positions matching TRBD1. The germline CDR1 and CDR2 sequences are SEHNR and FQNEAQ (reference sequence). J gave up 8 bases and V 5 bases, and 8 bases lay outside the gene matches. This CDR3 has 13 amino acids. The CDR3 DNA sequence: TGTGCCAGCAGCCAAAACAGGGGCCTGGAAGCTTTCTTT. Its translation: CASSQNRGLEAFF. The variable domain in full, completed from reference TRBV7-9 and TRBJ1-1, reads DTGVSQNPRHKITKRGQNVTFRCDPISEHNRLYWYRQTLGQGPEFLTYFQNEAQLEKSRLLSDRFSAERPKGSFSTLEIQRTEQGDSAMYLCASSQNRGLEAFFGQGTRLTVV.

This clonotype has just a few counts. The V gene is TRBV3-1, the J gene TRBJ2-1; the match to TRBD2 covers 8 bases. Germline V gene data show CDR1 as LGHDT and CDR2 as YNNKEL (reference sequence). This CDR3 region has 17 residues. V shed 2 bases and J 6 bases; nucleotides not matched to a gene: 12. The CDR3 coding sequence is TGTGCCAGCAGCCAAAGCCGGCTGGGACTAGTCTTCAATGAGCAGTTCTTC. This translates into CASSQSRLGLVFNEQFF.

This clonotype was seen only a few times. The chain is built from TRBV4-3 and TRBJ2-2; D remains ambiguous. V shed 0 bases and J shed 2 bases, with 7 bases lying between them. The germline gives CDR1 LGHNA, CDR2 YSLEER. The CDR3 loop spans 15 amino acids. The CDR3 reads CASSQDPVNTGELFF. CDR3 coding DNA: TGCGCCAGCAGCCAAGATCCCGTAAACACCGGGGAGCTGTTTTTT.

This chain links TRBV9 with TRBJ1-4; TRBD1 aligns across 9 bases. Losses at the gene ends were 6 bases for V and 8 bases for J; bases not matched to a gene: 11. The CDR3 extends over 15 amino acids. Per the germline V gene, CDR1 is SGDLS and CDR2 is YYNGEE. CDR3 sequence: CASTEQGALGEKLFF. Written as DNA, the CDR3 is TGTGCCAGCACAGAACAGGGGGCGTTAGGCGAAAAACTGTTTTTT.

The chain combines TRBV5-5 with TRBJ2-1; no definite D call. CDR1 and CDR2 from the germline V gene are SGHKS and YYEKEE (reference sequence). V lost 2 bases and J 6 bases, leaving 12 bases between the germline ends. CDR3 length: 14 residues. The CDR3 sequence: CASSFLSVPNEQFF. The CDR3 DNA sequence: TGTGCCAGCAGCTTCCTTTCTGTACCCAATGAGCAGTTCTTC.